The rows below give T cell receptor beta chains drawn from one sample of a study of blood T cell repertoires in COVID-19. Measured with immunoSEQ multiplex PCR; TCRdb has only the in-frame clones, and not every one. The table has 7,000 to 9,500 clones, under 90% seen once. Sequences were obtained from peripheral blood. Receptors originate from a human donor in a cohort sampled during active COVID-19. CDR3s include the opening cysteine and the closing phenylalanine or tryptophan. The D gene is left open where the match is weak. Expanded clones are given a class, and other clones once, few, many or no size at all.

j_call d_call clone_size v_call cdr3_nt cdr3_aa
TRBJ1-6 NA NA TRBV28 TGTGCCAGCAGTCCACCCGCCAGGGGATCACCCCTCCACTTT CASSPPARGSPLHF
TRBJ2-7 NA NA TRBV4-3 TGCGCCAGCAGCCAAGATCGGGTCTACGAGCAGTACTTC CASSQDRVYEQYF
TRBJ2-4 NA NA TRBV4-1 TGCGCCAGCAGCCTATTGGGGCATATCCTGGACATTCAGTACTTC CASSLLGHILDIQYF
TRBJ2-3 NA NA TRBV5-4 TGTGCCAGCAGCTTGGTAGCAGATACGCAGTATTTT CASSLVADTQYF
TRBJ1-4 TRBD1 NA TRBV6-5 TGTGCCAGCAGCCACAGGGGGCGGAAGGAAAAACTGTTTTTT CASSHRGRKEKLFF
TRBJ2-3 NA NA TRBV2 TGTGCAAAGACAGGTCCTCGGGGCGGTACAGATACGCAGTATTTT CAKTGPRGGTDTQYF
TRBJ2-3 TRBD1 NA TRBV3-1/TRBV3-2 TGTGCCAGCAGCCCCGGGACAGGGACAGATACGCAGTATTTT CASSPGTGTDTQYF
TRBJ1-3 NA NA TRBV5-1 TGCGCCAGCAGCCCCACAGGGAATGGAAACACCATATATTTT CASSPTGNGNTIYF
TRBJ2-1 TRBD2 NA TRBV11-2 TGTGCCAGCAGCGACTGGCTAGCGGGGGGCGATGAGCAGTTCTTC CASSDWLAGGDEQFF
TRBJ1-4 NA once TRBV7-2 TGTGCCAGCAGCTTAGATGGGCAGGTCCGGGAAAAACTGTTTTTT CASSLDGQVREKLFF
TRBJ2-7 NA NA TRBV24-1 TGTGCCATTTCAGGGGGGTACGAGCAGTACTTC CAISGGYEQYF
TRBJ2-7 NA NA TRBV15 TGTGCCACGTCTGAAGACAGCTACGAGCAGTACTTC CATSEDSYEQYF
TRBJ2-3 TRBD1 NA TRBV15 TGTGCCACCAGCAGAGATTCAGGGGGCCGGGATACGCAGTATTTT CATSRDSGGRDTQYF
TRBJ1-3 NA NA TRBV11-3 TGTGCCAGCAGCCCTGACGGACTCTCTGGAAACACCATATATTTT CASSPDGLSGNTIYF
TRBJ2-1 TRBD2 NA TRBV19 TGTGCCACCTCAAGGACTAGCGGTTCCTACAATGAGCAGTTCTTC CATSRTSGSYNEQFF
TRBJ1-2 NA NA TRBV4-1 TGCGCCAGCAGCCTTTCAGGGTATTCGGACTATGGCTACACCTTC CASSLSGYSDYGYTF
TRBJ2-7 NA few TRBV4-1 TGCGCCAGCAGCCAAGAAACCACGAACCTAGGCTACGAGCAGTACTTC CASSQETTNLGYEQYF
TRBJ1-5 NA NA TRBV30 TGTGCCTGGAGTGTCCGCAGGGAGGGTCAGCCCCAGCATTTT CAWSVRREGQPQHF
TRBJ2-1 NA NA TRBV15 TGTGCCACCAGCAGAGATCTGTCTCATGAGCAGTTCTTC CATSRDLSHEQFF
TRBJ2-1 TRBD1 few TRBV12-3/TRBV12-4 TGTGCCAGCAGTCCCGGACAGGGCCATGAGCAGTTCTTC CASSPGQGHEQFF
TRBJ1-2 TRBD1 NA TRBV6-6 TGTGCCAGCAGTTACAGGGCAGGGGGATCCTATGGCTACACCTTC CASSYRAGGSYGYTF
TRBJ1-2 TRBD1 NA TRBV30 TGTGCCTGGAGCTTCCGGGACAGGGATGGCTACACCTTC CAWSFRDRDGYTF
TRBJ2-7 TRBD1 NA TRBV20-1 TGCAGTGCTGGTGACAGGGGAGCCGAGCAGTACTTC CSAGDRGAEQYF
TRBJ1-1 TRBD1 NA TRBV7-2 TGTGCCAGCAGCTCTGCCCTGGGACAGGGGATGAGGAGCACTGAAGCTTTCTTT CASSSALGQGMRSTEAFF
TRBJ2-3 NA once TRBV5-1 TGCGCCAGCAGCTCTCCGGAGAGCACAGATACGCAGTATTTT CASSSPESTDTQYF
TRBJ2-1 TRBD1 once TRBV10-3 TGTGCCATCAGTGAGCAGGGGGCCCGGTTAGACAATGAGCAGTTCTTC CAISEQGARLDNEQFF